The sequence of this T cell receptor (beta chain) was determined in a study of shared clonotypes between healthy human individuals. Study summary: There were three CD4 naive, three CD4 memory, two CD8 naive and one CD8 memory plates per donor.

A CD45RA-negative memory subset and a CD45RA+ naive subset were separated from the CD4+ cells. Method: immunoSEQ multiplex PCR; TCRdb's copy keeps in-frame clones and lacks some. The table has roughly 2.5 million clones, around 90% seen once. Study-wide results and limits: It was expected that sequencing depth would affect clonotype sharing among donors. Blood was the sole source, and tissue repertoires probably differ.

This CDR3 comprises 13 residues. Germline CDR1 reads SNHLY; CDR2 reads FYNNEI. V was shortened by 4 bases and J by 3 bases, with 7 bases between the two germline ends. In the case of this clone: Its matching antigen is unknown.

The chain uses TRBV2 and TRBJ2-1; no firm D call. The sequenced sample consisted of naive CD4+ T cells sorted from blood. The subset was: CD45RA+ positively selected. The origin of this receptor is a man in his late teens or twenties in good health. The CDR3 DNA is TGTGCCAGCAGTGCTATGTTCTACAATGAGCAGTTCTTC. Translated: CASSAMFYNEQFF.